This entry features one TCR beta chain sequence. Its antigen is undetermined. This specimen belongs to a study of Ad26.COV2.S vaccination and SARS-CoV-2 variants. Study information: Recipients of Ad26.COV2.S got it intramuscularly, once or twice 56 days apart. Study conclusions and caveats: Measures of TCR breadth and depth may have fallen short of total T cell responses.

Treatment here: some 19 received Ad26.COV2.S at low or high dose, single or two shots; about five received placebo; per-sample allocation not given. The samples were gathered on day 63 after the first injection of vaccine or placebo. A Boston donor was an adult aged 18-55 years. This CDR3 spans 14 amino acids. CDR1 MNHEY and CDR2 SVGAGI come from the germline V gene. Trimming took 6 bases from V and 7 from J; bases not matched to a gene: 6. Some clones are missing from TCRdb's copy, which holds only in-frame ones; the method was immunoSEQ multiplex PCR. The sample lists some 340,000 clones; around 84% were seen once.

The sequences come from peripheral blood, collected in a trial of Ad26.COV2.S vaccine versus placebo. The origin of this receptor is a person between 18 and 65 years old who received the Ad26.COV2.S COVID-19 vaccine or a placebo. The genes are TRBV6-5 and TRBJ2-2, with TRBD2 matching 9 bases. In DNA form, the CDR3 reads TGTGCCAGCAGCAGGAGACTAGCGGTCGGGGAGCTGTTTTTT. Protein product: CASSRRLAVGELFF.